This passage covers 27 T cell receptor beta chains from one sample sequenced in a study of a mutant IDH1 vaccine in newly diagnosed glioma. Regarding time point: baseline, week 1 (first vaccination visit). The treatment is: pre-vaccination baseline after standard-of-care therapy. Generated by immunoSEQ multiplex PCR, the TCRdb table keeps only in-frame clones and is missing some. The data contain 25,000 to 35,000 clones, about 80% of them singletons. Source: PBMCs, taken from a glioma patient treated with radiotherapy, temozolomide or both. The receptors derive from a man younger than 45 with glioma.

This chain uses TRBV28 with TRBJ1-1, with D unclear. Trimming took 3 bases from V and 4 from J, leaving 3 bases between them. The CDR3 runs 11 residues. Per germline, CDR1 MDHEN and CDR2 SYDVKM. The CDR3 nucleotides read TGTGCCAGCAGTTTCAGCACTGAAGCTTTCTTT. This translates into CASSFSTEAFF.

V usage is TRBV10-3 and J usage is TRBJ2-7; 9 positions match TRBD2. The CDR3 is 14 amino acids. Germline CDR1 is ENHRY and CDR2 is SYGVKD. V lost 6 bases and J lost 5; bases outside the gene matches: 8. DNA of the CDR3: TGTGCCATCAGGAGGGCGGGAGGGATGAACGAGCAGTACTTC. It codes for CAIRRAGGMNEQYF.

The chain combines TRBV19 with TRBJ2-7; 11 bases fit TRBD2. This CDR3 has 14 amino acids. Losses at the gene ends were 5 bases for V and 6 bases for J; bases not matched to a gene: 6. The germline gives CDR1 LNHDA, CDR2 SQIVND (reference sequence). The CDR3 coding sequence is TGTGCCAGTAGTCCCTTAGCGGGAGGGACCGAGCAGTACTTC. As protein: CASSPLAGGTEQYF.

The chain links TRBV27 to TRBJ2-5; a weak D match, TRBD1 (6 bases). In germline, CDR1 is MNHEY, CDR2 SMNVEV (reference sequence). The CDR3 consists of 11 residues. V lost 5 bases to trimming and J lost 5 bases, with 6 bases between them. CDR3: CASSQGETQYF. The CDR3 coding sequence is TGTGCCAGCAGTCAGGGGGAGACCCAGTACTTC.

The rearrangement links TRBV5-1 to TRBJ2-5; D gene uncertain. V lost 4 bases to trimming and J lost 4 bases, with 14 bases between them. Germline CDR1 and CDR2: SGHRS and YFSETQ. The CDR3 is 14 residues long. CDR3 region: CASSRSIDGETQYF. CDR3 nucleotides: TGCGCCAGCAGCCGCAGCATCGACGGAGAGACCCAGTACTTC. The entire variable domain, with the rest obtained from reference TRBV5-1 and TRBJ2-5, is as follows: KAGVTQTPRYLIKTRGQQVTLSCSPISGHRSVSWYQQTPGQGLQFLFEYFSETQRNKGNFPGRFSGRQFSNSRSEMNVSTLELGDSALYLCASSRSIDGETQYFGPGTRLLVL.

This clone turned up a few times. J is TRBJ1-5 and V is TRBV10-3; 8 bases match TRBD1. This CDR3 comprises 14 residues. CDR1 is ENHRY and CDR2 is SYGVKD in the germline V gene. V lost 1 base and J lost 4; bases outside the gene matches: 0. The CDR3 loop reads CAISEWTGNQPQHF. CDR3 coding DNA: TGTGCCATCAGTGAGTGGACAGGGAATCAGCCCCAGCATTTT.

CDR3 nucleotides: TGCGCCAGCAGCGAGGGTCGAGGCACAGATACGCAGTATTTT. It encodes CASSEGRGTDTQYF. The rearrangement joins TRBV10-1 to TRBJ2-3, with D perhaps TRBD2 (5 bases). V shed 6 bases and J shed 1 base, with 11 bases lying between them. There are 14 residues in the CDR3. The germline gives CDR1 WNHNN, CDR2 SYGVQD (reference sequence).

This clone was counted between two and nine times. The chain links TRBV5-1 to TRBJ1-1; the D gene is possibly TRBD1 (5 bases). Trimming shortened V by 0 bases and J by 5 bases, and 14 bases separated the two germline ends. The CDR3 consists of 15 residues. Germline V gene data show CDR1 as SGHRS and CDR2 as YFSETQ. The CDR3 DNA reads as TGCGCCAGCAGCTTGGACCCCAGGGAGGGGACTGAAGCTTTCTTT. This translates into CASSLDPREGTEAFF.

J is TRBJ2-6 and V is TRBV9; 8 bases are a match to TRBD1. The CDR3 covers 18 residues. Looked up from germline, CDR1 is SGDLS and CDR2 is YYNGEE. Germline trimming cut 3 bases from V and 0 bases from J; bases unmatched to any gene: 8. The CDR3 DNA reads TGTGCCAGCAGCGAATGGGACAGGACTTACTCTGGGGCCAACGTCCTGACTTTC. Translation gives CASSEWDRTYSGANVLTF.

The chain joins TRBV30 to TRBJ2-7; TRBD1 is a possible D gene (5 bases). The V end was cut by 0 bases, the J end by 4 bases, with 7 bases between. CDR1 is GTSNPN and CDR2 is SVGIG in the germline V gene (reference sequence). This CDR3 contains 12 residues. This chain's CDR3 is CAWSVQGYEQYF. Written as DNA, the CDR3 is TGTGCCTGGAGTGTTCAGGGATACGAGCAGTACTTC. Looking up the rest from reference TRBV30 and TRBJ2-7 gives the full variable domain: SQTIHQWPATLVQPVGSPLSLECTVEGTSNPNLYWYRQAAGRGLQLLFYSVGIGQISSEVPQNLSASRPQDRQFILSSKKLLLSDSGFYLCAWSVQGYEQYFGPGTRLTVT.

The V call is TRBV7-8, the J call TRBJ2-4, with D perhaps matching TRBD2 (6 bases). Germline V gives CDR1 SGHVS, CDR2 FQNEAQ. Trimming stripped 5 bases from V and 7 bases from J, with 15 bases between. This CDR3 region has 14 residues. The CDR3 spells CASSRSGGGNIQYF. In DNA, the CDR3 is TGTGCCAGCAGCCGGTCCGGGGGTGGGAACATTCAGTACTTC.

The CDR3 DNA sequence: TGTGCCAGCAGTGAGACAGGGGGCTATCAGCCCCAGCATTTT. Encoded protein: CASSETGGYQPQHF. The V gene is TRBV27, the J gene TRBJ1-5, with 10 bases identical to TRBD1. V was pared by 5 bases and J by 5 bases, with 3 bases of the junction left unmatched. The germline gives CDR1 MNHEY, CDR2 SMNVEV (reference sequence). The CDR3 is 14 residues long.

This clone was recorded once. The chain employs TRBV6-6 and TRBJ2-2, with unresolved D. The germline V gene encodes CDR1 MNHNY and CDR2 SVGAGI (reference sequence). This CDR3 is 16 amino acids long. Between the trimmed V and J ends, which lost 10 bases and 4 bases, there was a span of 22 bases. This chain's CDR3 is CATKPTESVTTGELFF. In DNA, the CDR3 is TGTGCCACCAAACCGACTGAAAGCGTGACCACCGGGGAGCTGTTTTTT.

This rearrangement joins TRBV5-8 to TRBJ1-6; D call uncertain. The CDR3 runs 14 residues. With 0 bases removed from V and 10 bases from J, the gap between germline ends came to 11 bases. Per the germline V gene, CDR1 is SGHTS and CDR2 is YDEGEE. CDR3 in amino acids: CASSLALQVSPLHF. The CDR3 DNA reads TGTGCCAGCAGCTTGGCCCTGCAGGTATCACCCCTCCACTTT.

V and J are TRBV19 and TRBJ2-7, with 8 bases fitting TRBD1. V lost 5 bases, J lost 0 bases, and 9 bases stayed unmatched. Germline V gene lookup returns CDR1 LNHDA and CDR2 SQIVND (reference sequence). The CDR3 is 16 amino acids. CDR3 sequence reads: CASSPLGGQASYEQYF. The CDR3 nucleotides read TGTGCCAGTAGTCCCCTAGGGGGACAGGCCTCCTACGAGCAGTACTTC.

This rearrangement joins TRBV30 to TRBJ1-3; the D is unclear. The CDR3 runs to 13 residues. With 0 bases removed from V and 4 bases from J, the gap between germline ends came to 7 bases. Germline V CDR1 and CDR2: GTSNPN, SVGIG (reference sequence). The CDR3 DNA is TGTGCCTGGAGTGTAAGGCCCGGAAACACCATATATTTT. Translation gives CAWSVRPGNTIYF.

The rearrangement uses TRBV19 and TRBJ2-5, with D possibly TRBD2 on 5 matching bases. CDR1 is LNHDA and CDR2 is SQIVND in the germline V gene (reference sequence). Trimming pared 1 base from V and 2 bases from J, leaving 14 bases between. The CDR3 covers 16 residues. DNA of the CDR3: TGTGCCAGTAGTATAGGAGCGGTCCCCGGGCAAGAGACCCAGTACTTC. It specifies CASSIGAVPGQETQYF. The full variable domain, completed using reference TRBV19 and TRBJ2-5, is DGGITQSPKYLFRKEGQNVTLSCEQNLNHDAMYWYRQDPGQGLRLIYYSQIVNDFQKGDIAEGYSVSREKKESFPLTVTSAQKNPTAFYLCASSIGAVPGQETQYFGPGTRLLVL.

The chain combines TRBV25-1 with TRBJ1-4, with D possibly being TRBD1 (6 bases). In germline, CDR1 is MGHDK, CDR2 SYGVNS. The CDR3 consists of 14 residues. Trimming cost V 4 bases and J 4 bases, with 10 bases left between them. The CDR3 DNA follows: TGTGCCAGCAGTGGGGGAGGGGGTAATGAAAAACTGTTTTTT. Amino acids: CASSGGGGNEKLFF.

V is TRBV6-1 and J is TRBJ1-5; D gene ambiguous. Trimming pared 1 base from V and 5 bases from J, leaving 9 bases between. The V gene's germline CDR1 is MNHNS and CDR2 SASEGT. The CDR3 length is 14 residues. In nucleotides, the CDR3 is TGTGCCAGCAGTGAAGTTGCGCGGGATCAGCCCCAGCATTTT. Protein product: CASSEVARDQPQHF.

The gene calls are TRBV7-2 and TRBJ1-3, with D possibly matching TRBD1 (5 bases). V was pared by 0 bases and J by 3 bases, with 15 bases between. CDR3 size: 17 residues. CDR1 and CDR2 (germline): SGHTA, FQGNSA. CDR3 sequence: CASSLAEAPGGGNTIYF. The CDR3 DNA reads TGTGCCAGCAGCTTAGCAGAGGCCCCGGGGGGTGGAAACACCATATATTTT.

The chain uses TRBV20-1 and TRBJ2-5; no clear D gene. Germline V gene sequence: CDR1 DFQATT, CDR2 SNEGSKA (reference sequence). V lost 5 bases to trimming and J lost 1 base, with 5 bases between them. The CDR3 runs to 11 residues. The DNA for the CDR3 is TGCAGTGCTGGCCGCCAAGAGACCCAGTACTTC. Translated, it gives CSAGRQETQYF.

The rearrangement links TRBV9 to TRBJ2-7, with 9 bases identical to TRBD2. Trimming cost V 1 base and J 0 bases; bases outside gene matches: 14. Looked up from germline, CDR1 is SGDLS and CDR2 is YYNGEE. This CDR3 has 19 amino acids. The CDR3 region is CASSVRASGVAGDSYEQYF. CDR3 bases: TGTGCCAGCAGCGTACGGGCCTCGGGGGTAGCGGGAGACTCCTACGAGCAGTACTTC.

The chain uses TRBV6-6 and TRBJ2-2; D ambiguous. Germline values: CDR1 MNHNY, CDR2 SVGAGI (reference sequence). CDR3 length equals 15 residues. V shed 4 bases and J shed 5 bases, with 14 bases lying between them. CDR3 DNA sequence: TGTGCCAGCAGTTCCCAACCCGACTCAACCGGGGAGCTGTTTTTT. It is translated as CASSSQPDSTGELFF.

The J gene is TRBJ2-5, the V gene TRBV11-3; D gene unclear. V shed 5 bases and J shed 5 bases, with 9 bases lying between them. This CDR3 has 12 amino acids. Germline V gene sequence: CDR1 SGHNT, CDR2 YENEEA. The DNA for the CDR3 is TGTGCCAGCAGCACATATACGGAGACCCAGTACTTC. Residues: CASSTYTETQYF.

V usage is TRBV6-5 and J usage is TRBJ2-3, with 7 bases fitting TRBD1. This CDR3 spans 16 amino acids. Germline V CDR1 and CDR2: MNHEY, SVGAGI. Losses at the gene ends were 2 bases for V and 0 bases for J; bases not matched to a gene: 5. The CDR3 spells CASSYGDSESTDTQYF. CDR3 DNA: TGTGCCAGCAGTTACGGGGACAGCGAAAGCACAGATACGCAGTATTTT.

The sample holds a few counts of this clone. V gene TRBV7-6 combines with J gene TRBJ1-5; D is perhaps TRBD1 (5 bases). From germline, CDR1 is SGHVS and CDR2 FNYEAQ. V shed 5 bases and J shed 7 bases, with 15 bases lying between them. The CDR3 is 14 amino acids. The CDR3 region has the DNA TGTGCCAGCAGCCCCCAGGGAAAGCGCCAGCCCCAGCATTTT. This translates into CASSPQGKRQPQHF.

This clone was seen once. The genes are TRBV5-1 and TRBJ2-7; tentative D call: TRBD1 (5 bases). Trimming cost V 0 bases and J 5 bases, with 12 bases left between them. The CDR3 has 14 residues. The germline V gene has CDR1 SGHRS and CDR2 YFSETQ. CDR3: CASSLEQGTNEQYF. The CDR3 bases are TGCGCCAGCAGCTTGGAGCAGGGTACGAACGAGCAGTACTTC.